This T cell receptor (beta chain) stems from a study of CD8 T cells in ankylosing spondylitis. Study results and caveats: Typical of ankylosing spondylitis blood, it appeared, was a TCR beta motif of eight highly homologous variants.

TCRdb independently ran MiXCR on the 5' RACE reads; one entry per CDR3 protein. The profile shows roughly 220,000 distinct CDR3 sequences, 15% to 20% of them singletons. Germline CDR1 is SGHAT and CDR2 is FQNNGV. V dropped 9 bases and J dropped 3; count of bases not matched to a gene: 8. This CDR3 is built from 13 residues. About this clonotype itself: Its antigen is undetermined.

This sequence was found in a male donor with ankylosing spondylitis. Specimen: blood, either unsorted or a sorted T cell fraction (not recorded which). The chain employs TRBV11-2 and TRBJ2-7; 7 positions match TRBD1. The CDR3 DNA is TGTGCCAGTATTACAGGGGAAGGCTACGAGCAGTACTTC. Its protein is CASITGEGYEQYF.